This entry lists 13 T cell receptor beta chains sequenced from one sample in a study of OX40 agonist ivuxolimab in advanced cancers. Library generation was performed with the immunoSEQ multiplex PCR assay. TCRdb's version of the immuneACCESS table is confined to in-frame rearrangements and falls short of the full clone set. An unresolved V gene accounts for under half of the shortfall where checked; the remainder is of unknown origin. This sample is represented by approximately 24,000 clones; roughly 84% of them were singletons. About 17% of the sample is taken by the ten largest. Source: CD4+ or CD8+ T cells sorted from blood, taken in a trial of the OX40 agonist ivuxolimab. These receptors originate from an adult with an advanced solid tumor such as melanoma, head and neck, liver or kidney cancer.

This clone appeared a single time. The chain is built from TRBV4-2 and TRBJ2-7, with 11 nucleotides matching TRBD2. The CDR3 runs 15 residues. The V and J ends lost 5 bases and 5 bases, in that order; junction bases with no gene match: 8. The germline V gene encodes CDR1 LGHNA and CDR2 YNFKEQ. CDR3 bases: TGTGCCAGCAGCTCTAGACTAGCGGGATTCCACGAGCAGTACTTC. It encodes CASSSRLAGFHEQYF.

A note on this clone: The sample carries other DNA sequences with the same CDR3. This rearrangement joins TRBV2 to TRBJ2-3, with TRBD1 matching over 9 bases. Germline-derived CDR1 and CDR2 are SNHLY and FYNNEI. The CDR3 spans 14 residues. The junction had 5 bases not matched to a gene; V was cut back by 6 bases and J by 4 bases. The CDR3 sequence is CASSPQGAADTQYF. The DNA of the CDR3 is TGTGCCAGCAGCCCACAGGGGGCTGCAGATACGCAGTATTTT.

The CDR3 DNA follows: TGTGCCAGCAGCTTATTCATGCCCAAAGCCGAATACGAGCAGTACTTC. This gives the protein CASSLFMPKAEYEQYF. This chain links TRBV7-3 with TRBJ2-7, with D hard to call. The germline V gene has CDR1 SGHTA and CDR2 FQGTGA. The CDR3 spans 16 residues. Trimming took off 2 bases at V and 4 bases at J, with 18 bases between the two ends. The full variable domain, completed using reference TRBV7-3 and TRBJ2-7, is GAGVSQTPSNKVTEKGKYVELRCDPISGHTALYWYRQSLGQGPEFLIYFQGTGAADDSGLPNDRFFAVRPEGSVSTLKIQRTERGDSAVYLCASSLFMPKAEYEQYFGPGTRLTVT.

This chain uses TRBV5-1 with TRBJ2-2; no reliable D call. The CDR3 loop spans 16 amino acids. Looked up from germline, CDR1 is SGHRS and CDR2 is YFSETQ. V was cut by 0 bases and J by 6 bases, with 15 bases left in between. In DNA, the CDR3 is TGCGCCAGCAGCTTGGTGGCAGGTGGCCTCGCCGGGGAGCTGTTTTTT. Its translation: CASSLVAGGLAGELFF.

The J gene is TRBJ2-2, the V gene TRBV5-1; no clear D. CDR1 is SGHRS, CDR2 YFSETQ, per germline. CDR3 size: 15 residues. V shed 1 base and J shed 7 bases, with 14 bases lying between them. The CDR3 bases are TGCGCCAGCAGCTTGAGCGCTAAGGTACTCGGGGAGCTGTTTTTT. Its protein is CASSLSAKVLGELFF.

The rearrangement links TRBV25-1 to TRBJ1-1; D unresolved. The CDR3 loop spans 14 amino acids. V was trimmed by 0 bases and J by 4 bases, leaving 9 bases between them. Germline V gene data show CDR1 as MGHDK and CDR2 as SYGVNS. The CDR3 protein is CASSEYQEGTEAFF. For the CDR3, the DNA is TGTGCCAGCAGTGAATATCAGGAAGGCACTGAAGCTTTCTTT.

The chain links TRBV11-2 to TRBJ2-5; 8 bases fit TRBD1. The better agreement between TRBJ2-7 and the DNA end casts doubt on the J call. CDR1 SGHAT and CDR2 FQNNGV come from the germline V gene. The CDR3 is 14 amino acids. The CDR3 DNA is TGTGCCAGCAGCCCCGGGTACAGGGGGTACGAGCAGTACTTC. Translated, it gives CASSPGYRGYEQYF.

The chain recombines TRBV27 with TRBJ1-1, with 8 bases fitting TRBD1. Per the germline V gene, CDR1 is MNHEY and CDR2 is SMNVEV (reference sequence). This CDR3 is built from 17 residues. Trimming at V came to 3 bases and at J to 5 bases, leaving 14 bases not matched to a gene. CDR3 sequence: CASSFSRDRMGITEAFF. The CDR3 region has the DNA TGTGCCAGCAGTTTCTCGCGGGACAGGATGGGTATTACTGAAGCTTTCTTT.

The table lists this clone with a few counts. The same CDR3 arises from other DNA sequences in this sample as well. The DNA of the CDR3 is TGCAGTGCTAGGGGGGGGGATACGCAGTATTTT. Translation: CSARGGDTQYF. This chain connects TRBV20-1 to TRBJ2-3; 7 bases line up with TRBD2. Germline CDR1 DFQATT, CDR2 SNEGSKA (reference sequence). The CDR3 is 11 amino acids. V gave up 3 bases and J gave up 6 bases; unmatched junction bases: 0.

The chain carries TRBV18 and TRBJ2-7, with D possibly matching TRBD2 (5 bases). CDR1 and CDR2 from the germline V gene are KGHSH and LQKENI. V was shortened by 0 bases and J by 4 bases, with 10 bases between the two germline ends. This CDR3 region has 14 residues. Here the CDR3 DNA reads TGTGCCAGCTCACCACCTTCTAGCATTTACGAGCAGTACTTC. Translating gives CASSPPSSIYEQYF.

The V call is TRBV7-9, the J call TRBJ1-5; D is undetermined. CDR3 size: 13 residues. The V and J ends lost 3 bases and 5 bases respectively, with 8 bases between them. The germline V gene has CDR1 SEHNR and CDR2 FQNEAQ (reference sequence). CDR3 coding DNA: TGTGCCAGCAGCTTTGGGTTTGATCAGCCCCAGCATTTT. It specifies CASSFGFDQPQHF.

The chain has TRBV5-4 and TRBJ2-7; 13 positions agree with TRBD2. Germline loops: CDR1 SGHNT, CDR2 YYREEE (reference sequence). With 0 bases clipped from V and 3 bases from J, the junction kept 3 bases outside the gene matches. There are 16 residues in the CDR3. The DNA of the CDR3 is TGTGCCAGCAGCTTGGGAGGACTAGCGGGAGACTACGAGCAGTACTTC. Translating it yields CASSLGGLAGDYEQYF. The whole variable domain, remainder taken from reference TRBV5-4 and TRBJ2-7, is ETGVTQSPTHLIKTRGQQVTLRCSSQSGHNTVSWYQQALGQGPQFIFQYYREEENGRGNFPPRFSGLQFPNYSSELNVNALELDDSALYLCASSLGGLAGDYEQYFGPGTRLTVT.

J is TRBJ2-1 and V is TRBV7-9; 8 bases line up with TRBD1. This CDR3 is built from 13 residues. Germline V gene data show CDR1 as SEHNR and CDR2 as FQNEAQ (reference sequence). The J segment lost 5 bases and the V segment lost 5 bases, leaving 2 bases of the junction unmatched. The CDR3 nucleotides read TGTGCCAGCAGCCGACAGGGGAACAATGAGCAGTTCTTC. Translated, it gives CASSRQGNNEQFF.